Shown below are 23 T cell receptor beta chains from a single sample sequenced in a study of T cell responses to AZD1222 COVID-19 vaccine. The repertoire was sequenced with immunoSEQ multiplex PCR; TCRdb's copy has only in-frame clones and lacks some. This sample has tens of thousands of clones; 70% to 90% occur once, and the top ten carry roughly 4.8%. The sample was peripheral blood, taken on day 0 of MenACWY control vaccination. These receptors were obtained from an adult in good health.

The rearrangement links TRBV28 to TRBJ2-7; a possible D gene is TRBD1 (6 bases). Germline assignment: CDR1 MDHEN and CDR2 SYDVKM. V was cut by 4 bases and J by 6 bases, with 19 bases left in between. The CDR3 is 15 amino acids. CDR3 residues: CASSYIPRGSGEQYF. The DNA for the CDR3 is TGTGCCAGCAGTTATATACCCAGGGGAAGCGGCGAGCAGTACTTC.

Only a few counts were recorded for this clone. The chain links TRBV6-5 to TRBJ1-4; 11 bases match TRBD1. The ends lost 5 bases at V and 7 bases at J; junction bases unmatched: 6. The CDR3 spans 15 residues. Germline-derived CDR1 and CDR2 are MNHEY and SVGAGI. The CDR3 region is CASSPGQGEAEKLFF. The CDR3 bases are TGTGCCAGCAGTCCGGGACAGGGGGAGGCTGAAAAACTGTTTTTT.

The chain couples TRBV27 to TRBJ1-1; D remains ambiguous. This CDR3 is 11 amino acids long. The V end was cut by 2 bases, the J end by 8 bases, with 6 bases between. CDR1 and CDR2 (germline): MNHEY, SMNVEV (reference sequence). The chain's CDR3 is CASSLRQEAFF. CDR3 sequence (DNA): TGTGCCAGCAGTTTACGGCAGGAAGCTTTCTTT.

CDR3 region: CSPPNTEAFF. The CDR3 DNA follows: TGCAGTCCACCGAACACTGAAGCTTTCTTT. J is TRBJ1-1 and V is TRBV20-1; D uncertain. Between the trimmed V and J ends, which lost 8 bases and 1 base, there was a span of 5 bases. This CDR3 region has 10 residues. From germline, CDR1 is DFQATT and CDR2 SNEGSKA (reference sequence).

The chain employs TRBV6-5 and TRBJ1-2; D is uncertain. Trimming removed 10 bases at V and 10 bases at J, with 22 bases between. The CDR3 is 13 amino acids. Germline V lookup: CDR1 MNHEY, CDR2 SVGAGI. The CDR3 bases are TGTGCCACCAGATTCTTGTCCCGTGGTGACTACACCTTC. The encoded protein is CATRFLSRGDYTF.

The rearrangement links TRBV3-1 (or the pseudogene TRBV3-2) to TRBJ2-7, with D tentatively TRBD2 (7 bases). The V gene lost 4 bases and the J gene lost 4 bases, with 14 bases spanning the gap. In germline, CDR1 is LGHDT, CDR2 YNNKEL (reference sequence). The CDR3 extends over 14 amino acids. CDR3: CASSLRRGLYEQYF. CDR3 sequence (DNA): TGTGCCAGCAGCCTTAGGCGGGGGCTATACGAGCAGTACTTC.

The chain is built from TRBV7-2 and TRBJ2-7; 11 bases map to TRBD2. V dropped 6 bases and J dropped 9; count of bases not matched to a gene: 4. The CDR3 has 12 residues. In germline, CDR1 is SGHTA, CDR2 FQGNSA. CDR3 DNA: TGTGCCAGCAGGACTACTAGCGGGGGGCAGTACTTC. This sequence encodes CASRTTSGGQYF.

CDR3 sequence reads: CATSAGAEETQYF. CDR3 in DNA: TGTGCCACCAGTGCGGGGGCTGAGGAGACCCAGTACTTC. The J gene is TRBJ2-5, the V gene TRBV24-1; D may match TRBD1 or TRBD2 (6 bases each). The CDR3 is made up of 13 amino acids. V lost 5 bases, J lost 5 bases, and 11 bases lay in between. Germline loops: CDR1 KGHDR, CDR2 SFDVKD.

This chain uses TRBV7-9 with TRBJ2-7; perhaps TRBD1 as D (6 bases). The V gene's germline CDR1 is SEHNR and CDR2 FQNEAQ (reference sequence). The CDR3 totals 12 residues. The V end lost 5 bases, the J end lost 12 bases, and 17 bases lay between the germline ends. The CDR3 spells CASSHTGQPRYF. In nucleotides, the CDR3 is TGTGCCAGCAGCCACACAGGACAGCCGCGGTACTTC.

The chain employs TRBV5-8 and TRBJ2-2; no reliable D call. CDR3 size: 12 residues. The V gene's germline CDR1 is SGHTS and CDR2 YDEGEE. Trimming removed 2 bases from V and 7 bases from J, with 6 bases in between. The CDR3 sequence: CASSFYHGELFF. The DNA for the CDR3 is TGTGCCAGCAGCTTTTATCACGGGGAGCTGTTTTTT.

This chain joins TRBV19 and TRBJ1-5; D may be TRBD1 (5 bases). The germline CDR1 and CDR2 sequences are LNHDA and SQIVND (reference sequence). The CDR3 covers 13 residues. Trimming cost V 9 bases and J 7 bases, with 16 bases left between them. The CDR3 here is CASNGSGRQPQHF. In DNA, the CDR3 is TGTGCCAGCAACGGGTCAGGGCGGCAGCCCCAGCATTTT. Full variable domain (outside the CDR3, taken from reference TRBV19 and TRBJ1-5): DGGITQSPKYLFRKEGQNVTLSCEQNLNHDAMYWYRQDPGQGLRLIYYSQIVNDFQKGDIAEGYSVSREKKESFPLTVTSAQKNPTAFYLCASNGSGRQPQHFGDGTRLSIL.

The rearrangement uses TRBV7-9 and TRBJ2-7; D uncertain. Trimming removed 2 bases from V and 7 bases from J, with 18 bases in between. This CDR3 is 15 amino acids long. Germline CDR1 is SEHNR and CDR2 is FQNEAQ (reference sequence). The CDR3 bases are TGTGCCAGCAGCTTACTTGCTAGTCCCCCTCGGGAGCAGTACTTC. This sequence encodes CASSLLASPPREQYF. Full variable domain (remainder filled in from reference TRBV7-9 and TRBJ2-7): DTGVSQNPRHKITKRGQNVTFRCDPISEHNRLYWYRQTLGQGPEFLTYFQNEAQLEKSRLLSDRFSAERPKGSFSTLEIQRTEQGDSAMYLCASSLLASPPREQYFGPGTRLTVT.

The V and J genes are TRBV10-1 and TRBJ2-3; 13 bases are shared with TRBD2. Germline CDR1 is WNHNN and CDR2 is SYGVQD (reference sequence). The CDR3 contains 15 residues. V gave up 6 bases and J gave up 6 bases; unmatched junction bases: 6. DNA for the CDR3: TGCGCCAGCAGGGAAGGACTAGCGGGAGCGGATACGCAGTATTTT. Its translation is CASREGLAGADTQYF.

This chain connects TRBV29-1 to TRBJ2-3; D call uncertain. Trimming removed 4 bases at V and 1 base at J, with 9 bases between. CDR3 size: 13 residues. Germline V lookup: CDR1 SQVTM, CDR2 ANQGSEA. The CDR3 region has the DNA TGCAGCGTTGTTGGCAGTCGCACAGATACGCAGTATTTT. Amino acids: CSVVGSRTDTQYF.

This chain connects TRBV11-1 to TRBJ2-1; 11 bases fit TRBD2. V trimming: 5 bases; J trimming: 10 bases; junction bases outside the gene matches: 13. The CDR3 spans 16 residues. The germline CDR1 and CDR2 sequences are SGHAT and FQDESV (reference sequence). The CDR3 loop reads CASSRILAGGYREQFF. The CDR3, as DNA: TGTGCCAGCAGCAGGATTCTAGCGGGAGGATACCGAGAGCAGTTCTTC.

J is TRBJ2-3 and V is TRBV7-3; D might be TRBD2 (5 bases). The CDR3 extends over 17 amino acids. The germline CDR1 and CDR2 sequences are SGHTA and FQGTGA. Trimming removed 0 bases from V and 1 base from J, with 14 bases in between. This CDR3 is CASSLTPAARGTDTQYF. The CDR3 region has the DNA TGTGCCAGCAGCTTAACCCCAGCGGCGCGGGGCACAGATACGCAGTATTTT.

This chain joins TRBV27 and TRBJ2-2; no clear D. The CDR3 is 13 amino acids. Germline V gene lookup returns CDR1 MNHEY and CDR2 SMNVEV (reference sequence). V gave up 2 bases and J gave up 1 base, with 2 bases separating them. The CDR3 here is CASSLGNTGELFF. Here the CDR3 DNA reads TGTGCCAGCAGTTTAGGGAACACCGGGGAGCTGTTTTTT.

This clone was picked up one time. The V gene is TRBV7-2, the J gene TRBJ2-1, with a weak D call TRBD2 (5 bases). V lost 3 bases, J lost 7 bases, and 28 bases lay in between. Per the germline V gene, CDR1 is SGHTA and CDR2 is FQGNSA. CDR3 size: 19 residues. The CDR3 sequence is CASSLARGPRVGERNEQFF. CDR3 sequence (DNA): TGTGCCAGCAGCTTGGCCCGCGGGCCCCGTGTGGGAGAACGGAATGAGCAGTTCTTC.

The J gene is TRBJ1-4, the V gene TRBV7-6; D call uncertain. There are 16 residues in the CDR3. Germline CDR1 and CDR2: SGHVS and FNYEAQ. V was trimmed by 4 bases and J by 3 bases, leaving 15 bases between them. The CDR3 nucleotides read TGTGCCAGCAGCTCAAGCGGCACAGCATCTAATGAAAAACTGTTTTTT. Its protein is CASSSSGTASNEKLFF.

Written as DNA, the CDR3 is TGTGCCAGCTCACTTCCCGGCTCAGCGGGAGGAGATACGCAGTATTTT. Protein product: CASSLPGSAGGDTQYF. The chain employs TRBV18 and TRBJ2-3; 9 nucleotides match TRBD2. This CDR3 has 16 amino acids. From germline, CDR1 is KGHSH and CDR2 LQKENI. V lost 4 bases and J lost 5; bases outside the gene matches: 10.

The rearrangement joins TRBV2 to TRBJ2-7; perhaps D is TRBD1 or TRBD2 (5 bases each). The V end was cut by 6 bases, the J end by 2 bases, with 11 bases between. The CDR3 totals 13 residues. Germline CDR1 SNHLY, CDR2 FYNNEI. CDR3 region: CASRSPGPYEQYF. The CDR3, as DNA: TGTGCCAGCAGGTCTCCGGGACCCTACGAGCAGTACTTC.

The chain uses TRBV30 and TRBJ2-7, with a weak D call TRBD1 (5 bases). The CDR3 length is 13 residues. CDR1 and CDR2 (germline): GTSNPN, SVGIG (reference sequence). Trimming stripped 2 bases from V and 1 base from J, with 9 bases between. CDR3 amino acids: CAWSWRQSYEQYF. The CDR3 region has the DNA TGTGCCTGGAGTTGGCGACAGTCCTACGAGCAGTACTTC.

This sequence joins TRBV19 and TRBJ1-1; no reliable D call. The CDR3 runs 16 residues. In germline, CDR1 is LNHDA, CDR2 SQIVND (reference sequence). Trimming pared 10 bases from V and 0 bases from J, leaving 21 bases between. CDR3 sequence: CATSPGPILMNTEAFF. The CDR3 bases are TGTGCCACCTCACCGGGCCCTATTTTAATGAACACTGAAGCTTTCTTT.